One TCR beta chain is described in this entry. Antigen specificity is unknown. A much larger clone sits a single nucleotide away, making a read error possible. Each person with ophthalmopathy scored at least 3 on the Clinical Activity Score, reached NOSPECS grade 4 or higher, and had been ill under 3 months. Uncontrolled infection, other autoimmune disease, pregnancy or lactation barred patients from enrollment. Using RNA transcripts as the source, TCR beta CDR3 regions were amplified. A first-round RT-PCR of the TCR CDR3 used the HTBI primer set. One entry per CDR3 protein, called by TCRdb with MiXCR from the multiplex PCR reads. The sample includes fewer than 550,000 distinct CDR3 sequences, around 22% of them seen just once. The sample originates from a study of T cells in Graves' hyperthyroidism and ophthalmopathy. Points from the study as a whole: Most thyroid clonotypes expanded above 0.001 appeared in blood too. A model using 13 V-J features told ophthalmopathy apart from stable hyperthyroidism.

The TCR originated in a woman aged 25 to 39 with Graves' ophthalmopathy. The source material was blood.

The CDR3 nucleotides read TGTGCCAGCTCACCACTGGGGGGGAGCAATCAGGCCCAGCATTTT. This encodes CASSPLGGSNQAQHF. This chain joins TRBV18 and TRBJ1-5; a weak D match, TRBD1 (5 bases). This CDR3 spans 15 amino acids. Germline CDR1 is KGHSH and CDR2 is LQKENI. Together with reference TRBV18 and TRBJ1-5, the CDR3 gives the full variable domain: NAGVMQNPRHLVRRRGQEARLRCSPMKGHSHVYWYRQLPEEGLKFMVYLQKENIIDESGMPKERFSAEFPKEGPSILRIQQVVRGDSAAYFCASSPLGGSNQAQHFGDGTRLSIL.